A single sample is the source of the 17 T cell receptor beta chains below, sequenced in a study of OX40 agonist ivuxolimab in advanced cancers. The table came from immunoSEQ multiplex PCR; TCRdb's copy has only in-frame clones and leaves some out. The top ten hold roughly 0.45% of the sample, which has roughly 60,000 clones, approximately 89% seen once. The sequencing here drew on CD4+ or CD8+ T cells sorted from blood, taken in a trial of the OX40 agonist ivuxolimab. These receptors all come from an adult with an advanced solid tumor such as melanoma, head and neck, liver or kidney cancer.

The CDR3 nucleotides are TGTGCCAGTACCGATACTAGCGGGAGAGAGACCCAGTACTTC. It codes for CASTDTSGRETQYF. The rearrangement joins TRBV19 to TRBJ2-5, with 11 bases lining up with TRBD2. The CDR3 has 14 residues. Germline values: CDR1 LNHDA, CDR2 SQIVND (reference sequence). After removal of 7 bases from V and 4 bases from J, the junction contained 5 bases not matched to a gene.

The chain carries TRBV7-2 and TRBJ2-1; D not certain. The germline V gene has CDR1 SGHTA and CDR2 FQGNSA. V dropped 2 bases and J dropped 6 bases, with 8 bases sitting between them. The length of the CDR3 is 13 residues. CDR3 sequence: CASSLSVVNEQFF. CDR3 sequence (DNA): TGTGCCAGCAGCTTATCGGTCGTCAATGAGCAGTTCTTC.

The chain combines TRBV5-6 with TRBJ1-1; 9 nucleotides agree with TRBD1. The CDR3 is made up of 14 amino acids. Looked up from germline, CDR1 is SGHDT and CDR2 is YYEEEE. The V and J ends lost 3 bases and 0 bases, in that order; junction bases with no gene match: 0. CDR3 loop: CASSWTGVNTEAFF. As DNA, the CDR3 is TGTGCCAGCAGCTGGACAGGGGTGAACACTGAAGCTTTCTTT.

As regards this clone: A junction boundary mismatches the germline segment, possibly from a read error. CDR3 region: CAISGHNRESVGF. The CDR3 DNA reads as TGTGCCATCAGTGGACACAATAGGGAGTCTGTAGGCTTC. The chain combines TRBV10-3 with TRBJ2-7; possible D gene TRBD2, 5 bases. The CDR3 is made up of 13 amino acids. The germline CDR1 and CDR2 sequences are ENHRY and SYGVKD.

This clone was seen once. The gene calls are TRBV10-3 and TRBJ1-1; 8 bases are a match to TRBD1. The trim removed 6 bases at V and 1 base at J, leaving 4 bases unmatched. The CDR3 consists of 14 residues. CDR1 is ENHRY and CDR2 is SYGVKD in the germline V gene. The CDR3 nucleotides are TGTGCCATCAGACCCGGGACAGGGAACACTGAAGCTTTCTTT. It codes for CAIRPGTGNTEAFF.

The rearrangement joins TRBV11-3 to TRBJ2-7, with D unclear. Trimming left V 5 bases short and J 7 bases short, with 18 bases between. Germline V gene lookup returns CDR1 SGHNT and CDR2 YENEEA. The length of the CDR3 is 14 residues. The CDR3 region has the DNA TGTGCCAGCAGCCCTCATGATTTTGTTGGGGAGCAGTACTTC. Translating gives CASSPHDFVGEQYF.

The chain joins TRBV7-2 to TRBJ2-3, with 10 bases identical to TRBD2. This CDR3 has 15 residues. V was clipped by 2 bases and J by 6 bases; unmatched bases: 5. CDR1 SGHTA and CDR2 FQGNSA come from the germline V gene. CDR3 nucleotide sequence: TGTGCCAGCAGCTTATCTAGCGGGAGAACGGATACGCAGTATTTT. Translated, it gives CASSLSSGRTDTQYF.

CDR3 region: CAISELTGPSDGYTF. CDR3 bases: TGTGCCATCAGTGAGTTGACAGGGCCTTCGGATGGCTACACCTTC. The V call is TRBV10-3, the J call TRBJ1-2; 7 nucleotides align to TRBD1. The CDR3 contains 15 residues. Looked up from germline, CDR1 is ENHRY and CDR2 is SYGVKD. The trim removed 1 base at V and 6 bases at J, leaving 8 bases unmatched.

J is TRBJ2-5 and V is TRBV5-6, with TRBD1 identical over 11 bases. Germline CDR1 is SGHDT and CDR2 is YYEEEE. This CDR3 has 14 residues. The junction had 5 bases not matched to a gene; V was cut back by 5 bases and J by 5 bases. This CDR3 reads CASRPGQGVETQYF. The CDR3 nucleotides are TGTGCCAGCAGACCGGGACAGGGGGTCGAGACCCAGTACTTC. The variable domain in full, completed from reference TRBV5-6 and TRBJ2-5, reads DAGVTQSPTHLIKTRGQQVTLRCSPKSGHDTVSWYQQALGQGPQFIFQYYEEEERQRGNFPDRFSGHQFPNYSSELNVNALLLGDSALYLCASRPGQGVETQYFGPGTRLLVL.

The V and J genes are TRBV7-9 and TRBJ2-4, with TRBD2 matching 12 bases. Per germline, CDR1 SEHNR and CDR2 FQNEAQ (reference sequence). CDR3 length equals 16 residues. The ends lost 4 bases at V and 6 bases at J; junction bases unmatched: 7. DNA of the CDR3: TGTGCCAGCAGCTCCCGGACTAGCGGGGACATAAACATTCAGTACTTC. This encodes CASSSRTSGDINIQYF.

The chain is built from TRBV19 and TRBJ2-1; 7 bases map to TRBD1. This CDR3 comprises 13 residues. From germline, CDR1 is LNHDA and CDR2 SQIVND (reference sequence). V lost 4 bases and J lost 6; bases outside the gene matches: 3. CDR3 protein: CASSSTGANEQFF. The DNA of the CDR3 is TGTGCCAGTAGTAGTACAGGGGCCAATGAGCAGTTCTTC.

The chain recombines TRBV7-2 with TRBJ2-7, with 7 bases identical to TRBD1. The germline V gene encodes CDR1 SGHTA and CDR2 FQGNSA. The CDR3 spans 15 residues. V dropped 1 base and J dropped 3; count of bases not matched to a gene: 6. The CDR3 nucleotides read TGTGCCAGCAGCTTAGTAGCCGGACAGGACTACGAGCAGTACTTC. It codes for CASSLVAGQDYEQYF.

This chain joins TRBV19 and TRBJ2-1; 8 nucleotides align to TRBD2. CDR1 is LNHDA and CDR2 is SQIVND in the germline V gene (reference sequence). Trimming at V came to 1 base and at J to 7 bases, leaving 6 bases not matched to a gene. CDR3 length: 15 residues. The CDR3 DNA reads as TGTGCCAGTAGTATAGTAACTAGCGGTATGAATGAGCAGTTCTTC. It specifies CASSIVTSGMNEQFF.

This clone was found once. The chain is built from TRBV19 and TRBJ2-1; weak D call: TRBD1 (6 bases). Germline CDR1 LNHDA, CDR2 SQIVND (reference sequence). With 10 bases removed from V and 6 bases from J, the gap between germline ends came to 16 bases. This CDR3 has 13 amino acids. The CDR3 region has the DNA TGTGCCATTAGCGCGGACAGATTCAATGAGCAGTTCTTC. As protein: CAISADRFNEQFF.

The CDR3 loop reads CASSSDTNYEQYF. Written as DNA, the CDR3 is TGTGCCAGCAGTTCGGACACAAACTACGAGCAGTACTTC. V is TRBV28 and J is TRBJ2-7; D possibly corresponds to TRBD1 (5 bases). Germline V gene sequence: CDR1 MDHEN, CDR2 SYDVKM. Trimming shortened V by 4 bases and J by 3 bases, and 10 bases separated the two germline ends. This CDR3 has 13 residues.

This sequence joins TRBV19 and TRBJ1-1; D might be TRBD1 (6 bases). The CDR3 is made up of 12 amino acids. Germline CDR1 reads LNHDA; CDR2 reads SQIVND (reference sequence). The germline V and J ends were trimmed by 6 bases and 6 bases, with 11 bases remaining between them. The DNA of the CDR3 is TGTGCCAGTAGGAACAGGGACGCTGAAGCTTTCTTT. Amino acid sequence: CASRNRDAEAFF.

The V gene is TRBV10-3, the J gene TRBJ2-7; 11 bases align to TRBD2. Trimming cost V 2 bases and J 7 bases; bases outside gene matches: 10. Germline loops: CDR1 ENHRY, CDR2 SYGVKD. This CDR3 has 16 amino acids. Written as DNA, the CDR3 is TGTGCCATCAGTGAGCCTACTAGCGGGAGTTCGGGGGAGCAGTACTTC. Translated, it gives CAISEPTSGSSGEQYF.